A single sample is the source of the 23 T cell receptor beta chains below, sequenced in a study of cytomegalovirus exposure and HLA in healthy donors (dated by TCRdb to 2017 to 2019). The library was obtained by the immunoSEQ multiplex PCR assay. For the multiplex PCR, a mixture combining 60 forward primers for TCR Vbeta segments and 13 reverse primers for TCR Jbeta segments was used. TCRdb provides this immuneACCESS table in a form limited to in-frame rearrangements. Some clones are lacking; in checked studies, under half of them reflect an unresolved V gene, and why the rest are absent is not known. The sample includes 130,000 to 150,000 clones, with roughly 80% observed a single time. The ten largest clones represent around 6.7% of the sample. The sequencing sample was made of PBMCs. Source of these receptors: a woman aged 40 to 55 in good health and CMV-seropositive.

This clone was seen a handful of times. The chain joins TRBV2 to TRBJ2-1, with 11 bases identical to TRBD2. J was trimmed by 9 bases and V by 2 bases; bases with no gene match: 6. Germline V gene lookup returns CDR1 SNHLY and CDR2 FYNNEI. The length of the CDR3 is 15 residues. CDR3 in amino acids: CASSESLAGAAEQFF. CDR3 DNA: TGTGCCAGCAGTGAATCACTAGCGGGGGCGGCTGAGCAGTTCTTC.

This chain uses TRBV10-3 with TRBJ1-5; a weak D match, TRBD1 (6 bases). CDR3 length equals 13 residues. Germline-derived CDR1 and CDR2 are ENHRY and SYGVKD. V shed 4 bases and J shed 4 bases, with 8 bases lying between them. The DNA for the CDR3 is TGTGCCATCAGTGGAGGGGGAAATCAGCCCCAGCATTTT. This gives the protein CAISGGGNQPQHF.

CDR3 sequence reads: CASQEDRGGFF. For the CDR3, the DNA is TGTGCCAGCCAAGAGGACAGGGGAGGATTCTTT. V is TRBV21-1 and J is TRBJ1-1; TRBD1 is the table's D call, not checked against the DNA. TRBV21-1 is annotated as a pseudogene. CDR3 size: 11 residues.

This chain connects TRBV2 to TRBJ2-2; possibly TRBD1 for D (6 bases). CDR1 is SNHLY and CDR2 is FYNNEI in the germline V gene. The length of the CDR3 is 15 residues. V was clipped by 6 bases and J by 7 bases, with 18 bases between them. The CDR3 here is CASRNRDTGGGELFF. CDR3 nucleotide sequence: TGTGCCAGCAGAAACCGGGACACCGGCGGCGGGGAGCTGTTTTTT.

J is TRBJ1-4 and V is TRBV10-2; 12 bases match TRBD1. Germline CDR1 WSHSY, CDR2 SAAADI. The CDR3 consists of 18 residues. V was pared by 4 bases and J by 3 bases, with 9 bases of the junction left unmatched. This CDR3 reads CASSVWPGQGASNEKLFF. CDR3 DNA sequence: TGCGCCAGCAGTGTATGGCCGGGACAGGGGGCGTCTAATGAAAAACTGTTTTTT.

The chain uses TRBV19 and TRBJ1-5, with D possibly matching TRBD1 (5 bases). V shed 2 bases and J shed 0 bases, with 17 bases lying between them. Germline values: CDR1 LNHDA, CDR2 SQIVND (reference sequence). There are 18 residues in the CDR3. CDR3 in amino acids: CASSISWGGTYSNQPQHF. The CDR3 DNA follows: TGTGCCAGTAGTATAAGTTGGGGTGGGACTTATAGCAATCAGCCCCAGCATTTT.

The V and J genes are TRBV6-1 and TRBJ1-6, with 9 nucleotides matching TRBD1. The V and J ends lost 3 bases and 10 bases, in that order; junction bases with no gene match: 7. CDR1 MNHNS and CDR2 SASEGT come from the germline V gene. The CDR3 length is 15 residues. This CDR3 reads CASSDRDRVGSPLHF. The CDR3 DNA reads as TGTGCCAGCAGTGACCGGGACAGGGTAGGATCACCCCTCCACTTT.

The chain recombines TRBV19 with TRBJ2-5; 9 nucleotides match TRBD1. The V gene end was trimmed by 5 bases and the J gene end by 5 bases; junction bases not matched to a gene: 3. Germline values: CDR1 LNHDA, CDR2 SQIVND (reference sequence). The CDR3 covers 13 residues. The CDR3 region is CASSVQGAETQYF. DNA of the CDR3: TGTGCCAGTAGTGTACAGGGGGCCGAGACCCAGTACTTC.

The CDR3 bases are TGTGCCAGCGGCCTGGAGACAGGGTACTCCTACGAGCAGTACTTC. Translated: CASGLETGYSYEQYF. The chain uses TRBV2 and TRBJ2-5; 7 bases are a match to TRBD1. The DNA end favors TRBJ2-7, so the J call may be wrong. The CDR3 runs to 15 residues. The germline CDR1 and CDR2 sequences are SNHLY and FYNNEI.

The CDR3 DNA reads as TGTGCCAGCTCACCGGGGGGGGCCTTGGACGAGCAGTACTTC. Translated: CASSPGGALDEQYF. J is TRBJ2-7 and V is TRBV18; D is perhaps TRBD2 (7 bases). Germline-derived CDR1 and CDR2 are KGHSH and LQKENI. Deletions cut 3 bases from V and 5 bases from J, with 14 bases between. CDR3 length: 14 residues.

The V gene is TRBV6-6, the J gene TRBJ2-7; TRBD2 matches 8 bases. CDR1 is MNHNY and CDR2 is SVGAGI in the germline V gene (reference sequence). V trimming: 6 bases; J trimming: 6 bases; junction bases outside the gene matches: 10. This CDR3 is built from 14 residues. This CDR3 reads CASSRGGGLGEQYF. The CDR3 DNA follows: TGTGCCAGCAGCCGGGGGGGCGGCCTGGGCGAGCAGTACTTC.

CDR3 DNA sequence: TGTGCCAGCAGTAAGGACAGGGCCAGCTCCTACGAGCAGTACTTC. Translation: CASSKDRASSYEQYF. The rearrangement joins TRBV11-1 to TRBJ2-7; 8 nucleotides line up with TRBD1. The V and J ends lost 6 bases and 0 bases, in that order; junction bases with no gene match: 7. This CDR3 is built from 15 residues. The germline gives CDR1 SGHAT, CDR2 FQDESV (reference sequence).

V gene TRBV6-1 combines with J gene TRBJ1-5; the D gene is possibly TRBD1 (5 bases). Trimming removed 8 bases from V and 9 bases from J, with 23 bases in between. Looked up from germline, CDR1 is MNHNS and CDR2 is SASEGT. CDR3 length: 15 amino acids. CDR3 nucleotide sequence: TGTGCCAGCGTATATGGTTGGGGCGGAGACAGGCCCCAGCATTTT. Its protein product is CASVYGWGGDRPQHF.

This chain links TRBV5-4 with TRBJ2-5; 8 nucleotides agree with TRBD2. The ends lost 4 bases at V and 7 bases at J; junction bases unmatched: 6. Germline V gene data show CDR1 as SGHNT and CDR2 as YYREEE (reference sequence). This CDR3 region has 13 residues. The DNA for the CDR3 is TGTGCCAGCAGCGCGGGAGGTGGGGTGACCCAGTACTTC. This translates into CASSAGGGVTQYF.

This clone was detected only once. The chain links TRBV7-9 to TRBJ1-5, with 9 bases identical to TRBD1. The CDR3 runs 14 residues. The V segment lost 5 bases and the J segment 7 bases; nucleotides outside the gene matches: 6. Germline V CDR1 and CDR2: SEHNR, FQNEAQ (reference sequence). The CDR3 loop reads CASSSDRGTQPQHF. The CDR3 DNA reads TGTGCCAGCAGCAGCGACAGGGGGACGCAGCCCCAGCATTTT.

The chain joins TRBV28 to TRBJ1-2, with TRBD1 matching 7 bases. The CDR3 is 13 residues long. The germline V gene has CDR1 MDHEN and CDR2 SYDVKM. With V trimmed by 6 bases and J by 5 bases, 6 bases remained unmatched. This chain's CDR3 is CASRLGQPYGYTF. The CDR3 DNA sequence: TGTGCCAGCAGGCTGGGACAGCCATATGGCTACACCTTC.

The CDR3: CASSVAATSGGEETQYF. CDR3 DNA: TGTGCCAGCAGCGTAGCCGCGACTAGCGGGGGGGAAGAGACCCAGTACTTC. This rearrangement joins TRBV11-2 to TRBJ2-5; 14 bases are a match to TRBD2. Germline CDR1 and CDR2: SGHAT and FQNNGV. J gave up 3 bases and V 5 bases, and 8 bases lay outside the gene matches. The CDR3 has 17 residues.

This clone was observed a single time. The chain recombines TRBV2 with TRBJ1-2; D not certain. Germline assignment: CDR1 SNHLY and CDR2 FYNNEI. This CDR3 contains 13 residues. Trimming took off 9 bases at V and 8 bases at J, with 19 bases between the two ends. The CDR3 reads CASSPGTNAGYTF. The CDR3 DNA follows: TGTGCCAGTTCCCCGGGAACAAATGCAGGCTACACCTTC.

As for this clone: A junction boundary mismatches the germline segment, possibly from a read error. The chain employs TRBV5-4 and TRBJ2-4; 9 bases line up with TRBD1. The germline V gene encodes CDR1 SGHNT and CDR2 YYREEE (reference sequence). This CDR3 has 14 amino acids. The CDR3 region has the DNA TGTGCCAGCAGTTCTGTCCCGGGACAGGGACTAAGGCACTTC. Protein: CASSSVPGQGLRHF.

This sequence joins TRBV7-2 and TRBJ1-2, with D maybe TRBD1 (5 bases). Trimming shortened V by 0 bases and J by 3 bases, and 8 bases separated the two germline ends. The CDR3 contains 14 residues. Germline CDR1 SGHTA, CDR2 FQGNSA. CDR3 DNA: TGTGCCAGCAGCTTAGCTCAGGGCCACTATGGCTACACCTTC. Translating gives CASSLAQGHYGYTF.

This chain's CDR3 is CATSRITSGGIQYF. The CDR3 nucleotides are TGTGCCACCAGCAGGATCACTAGCGGGGGGATTCAGTACTTC. This chain joins TRBV15 and TRBJ2-4, with 12 bases matching TRBD2. The germline CDR1 and CDR2 sequences are LNHNV and YYDKDF (reference sequence). The J segment lost 10 bases and the V segment lost 3 bases, leaving 4 bases of the junction unmatched. This CDR3 comprises 14 residues.

The chain carries TRBV2 and TRBJ1-5, with D unclear. V was clipped by 2 bases and J by 6 bases, with 8 bases between them. Per germline, CDR1 SNHLY and CDR2 FYNNEI. The CDR3 length is 13 residues. The CDR3: CASSEQVPQPQHF. The CDR3 DNA reads TGTGCCAGCAGTGAACAGGTTCCTCAGCCCCAGCATTTT.

The V gene is TRBV28, the J gene TRBJ2-5; a possible D gene is TRBD1 (7 bases). The end of the DNA is better explained by TRBJ2-7, so the J call may be wrong. The CDR3 totals 15 residues. In germline, CDR1 is MDHEN, CDR2 SYDVKM. The CDR3 DNA follows: TGTGCCAGCAGTCCCCAGTCAGGGGGGAGGAACGAGCAGTACTTC. Protein sequence: CASSPQSGGRNEQYF.